This entry lists 22 T cell receptor beta chains sequenced from one sample in a study of T cell responses to AZD1222 COVID-19 vaccine. This table comes from immunoSEQ multiplex PCR, and its TCRdb copy is limited to in-frame clones, with some not included. The sample holds about 140,000 clones. Sequenced input: peripheral blood. The source of these receptors is an adult in good health.

The chain employs TRBV2 and TRBJ2-5; D uncertain. This CDR3 spans 13 amino acids. V lost 1 base and J lost 3, with 6 bases in between. Per the germline V gene, CDR1 is SNHLY and CDR2 is FYNNEI. For the CDR3, the DNA is TGTGCCAGCAGTGAAGACCTGAAAGAGACCCAGTACTTC. Amino acid sequence: CASSEDLKETQYF.

This rearrangement joins TRBV15 to TRBJ2-2; D is unclear. The CDR3 has 16 amino acids. V was clipped by 0 bases and J by 5 bases, with 13 bases between them. CDR1 is LNHNV, CDR2 YYDKDF, per germline (reference sequence). CDR3 region: CATSRDLRQVTGELFF. The CDR3 DNA follows: TGTGCCACCAGCAGAGATCTCCGGCAAGTTACCGGGGAGCTGTTTTTT. The entire variable domain, with the rest obtained from reference TRBV15 and TRBJ2-2, is as follows: DAMVIQNPRYQVTQFGKPVTLSCSQTLNHNVMYWYQQKSSQAPKLLFHYYDKDFNNEADTPDNFQSRRPNTSFCFLDIRSPGLGDTAMYLCATSRDLRQVTGELFFGEGSRLTVL.

The genes are TRBV4-2 and TRBJ1-3; possible D gene TRBD1, 6 bases. Trimming stripped 4 bases from V and 4 bases from J, with 11 bases between. CDR3 length: 14 residues. CDR1 and CDR2 from the germline V gene are LGHNA and YNFKEQ. The DNA of the CDR3 is TGTGCCAGCAGCCTACAGGGTGCCGGAAACACCATATATTTT. This gives the protein CASSLQGAGNTIYF.

The rearrangement uses TRBV12-3 or TRBV12-4 and TRBJ1-5; 7 bases line up with TRBD1. The CDR3 spans 12 residues. J was trimmed by 11 bases and V by 5 bases; bases with no gene match: 6. The CDR3 nucleotides read TGTGCCAGCAGTCTCCGGACAGGCACCCAGCATTTT. Its translation is CASSLRTGTQHF.

The DNA of the CDR3 is TGTGCCACCCTCCAGGGACGCACAGATACGCAGTATTTT. This encodes CATLQGRTDTQYF. The chain employs TRBV6-5 and TRBJ2-3, with D perhaps given as TRBD1 or TRBD2 (5 bases each). The CDR3 is 13 residues long. Germline V gene lookup returns CDR1 MNHEY and CDR2 SVGAGI. Trimming shortened V by 10 bases and J by 1 base, and 12 bases separated the two germline ends.

The chain uses TRBV5-1 and TRBJ1-2, with 9 bases lining up with TRBD1. V lost 4 bases and J lost 1; bases outside the gene matches: 5. The CDR3 loop spans 15 amino acids. Germline V gene data show CDR1 as SGHRS and CDR2 as YFSETQ. The CDR3 DNA reads TGCGCCAGCAGCCGGGACAGGGCCGATAACTATGGCTACACCTTC. Protein product: CASSRDRADNYGYTF.

The rearrangement links TRBV30 to TRBJ1-1; maybe TRBD1 (5 bases). Trimming stripped 4 bases from V and 4 bases from J, with 16 bases between. The germline gives CDR1 GTSNPN, CDR2 SVGIG (reference sequence). There are 14 residues in the CDR3. CDR3 sequence reads: CAWNLRGGGTEAFF. The DNA of the CDR3 is TGTGCCTGGAACCTGCGGGGGGGAGGCACTGAAGCTTTCTTT.

The chain uses TRBV21-1 and TRBJ1-5; the D call of TRBD1 is as the table states it, not checked on the DNA. TRBV21-1 is a pseudogene locus. The CDR3 loop spans 16 amino acids. CDR3 region: CASSNQVTRSDQPQHF. CDR3 bases: TGTGCCAGCAGCAACCAGGTTACCAGGTCCGATCAGCCCCAGCATTTT.

The rearrangement joins TRBV19 to TRBJ1-5; D remains unclear. The CDR3 spans 17 residues. V gave up 3 bases and J gave up 5 bases, with 20 bases separating them. Germline-derived CDR1 and CDR2 are LNHDA and SQIVND (reference sequence). The CDR3 sequence is CASSISIERFIDQPQHF. The CDR3 coding sequence is TGTGCCAGTAGTATTAGTATCGAGAGGTTCATTGATCAGCCCCAGCATTTT.

The CDR3 here is CASSSGPTGSYEQYF. Here the CDR3 DNA reads TGTGCCAGCAGCTCTGGACCGACAGGGTCCTACGAGCAGTACTTC. The rearrangement uses TRBV9 and TRBJ2-7; 7 bases align to TRBD1. The CDR3 consists of 15 residues. Losses at the gene ends were 4 bases for V and 1 base for J; bases not matched to a gene: 8. Per germline, CDR1 SGDLS and CDR2 YYNGEE.

The CDR3 nucleotides are TGTGCCAGCATTGTGGAAGTCGGTGGAAACACCATATATTTT. The encoded protein is CASIVEVGGNTIYF. The chain is built from TRBV6-5 and TRBJ1-3; D is unclear. CDR3 length: 14 residues. V was cut by 7 bases and J by 3 bases, with 13 bases left in between. Germline V gene data show CDR1 as MNHEY and CDR2 as SVGAGI.

CDR3 region: CASSPGGPHSNQPQHF. The CDR3, as DNA: TGTGCCAGCAGCCCGGGAGGTCCCCATAGCAATCAGCCCCAGCATTTT. This chain connects TRBV5-6 to TRBJ1-5; D is uncertain. CDR3 length: 16 residues. Trimming removed 4 bases at V and 0 bases at J, with 14 bases between. The germline V gene has CDR1 SGHDT and CDR2 YYEEEE.

This rearrangement joins TRBV10-3 to TRBJ1-1; D unclear. The CDR3 runs 13 residues. V gave up 2 bases and J gave up 8 bases, with 12 bases separating them. Germline V lookup: CDR1 ENHRY, CDR2 SYGVKD. In DNA form, the CDR3 reads TGTGCCATCAGTGAGCGGGTGGGAGCAGAAGCTTTCTTT. This codes for CAISERVGAEAFF.

The genes are TRBV19 and TRBJ1-2; TRBD1 is a possible D gene (6 bases). The V end was cut by 5 bases, the J end by 4 bases, with 20 bases between. This CDR3 is 16 amino acids long. CDR1 is LNHDA, CDR2 SQIVND, per germline (reference sequence). CDR3 region: CASSSSNRASSYGYTF. DNA of the CDR3: TGTGCCAGTAGTTCATCAAACAGGGCCAGTTCCTATGGCTACACCTTC.

The V and J genes are TRBV21-1 and TRBJ1-2. TRBV21-1 is a pseudogene. This CDR3 region has 16 residues. CDR3 residues: CASSKVRAGGRGGYTF. The CDR3 region has the DNA TGTGCCAGCAGCAAAGTTCGTGCGGGGGGAAGGGGTGGCTACACCTTC.

The rearrangement links TRBV28 to TRBJ2-2; D is possibly TRBD2 (6 bases). This CDR3 comprises 10 residues. Trimming removed 9 bases from V and 10 bases from J, with 9 bases in between. Germline V CDR1 and CDR2: MDHEN, SYDVKM. CDR3 sequence (DNA): TGTGCCAGTGGACTAACGGAGCTGTTTTTT. Its translation is CASGLTELFF.

The rearrangement uses TRBV4-1 and TRBJ1-1; D gene uncertain. Germline V gene lookup returns CDR1 MGHRA and CDR2 YSYEKL. V was cut by 1 base and J by 0 bases, with 9 bases left in between. The CDR3 has 15 residues. The chain's CDR3 is CASSQGGSMNTEAFF. The CDR3 DNA sequence: TGCGCCAGCAGCCAAGGTGGCAGCATGAACACTGAAGCTTTCTTT.

The V call is TRBV12-3 or TRBV12-4, the J call TRBJ1-2; a weak D match, TRBD1 (5 bases). Trimming pared 6 bases from V and 6 bases from J, leaving 14 bases between. CDR3 length: 13 residues. Here the CDR3 DNA reads TGTGCCAGCAGCCCAACCTGGGGGGATGGCTACACCTTC. Residues: CASSPTWGDGYTF.

Details on this clone: This specimen includes other DNA sequences encoding the same CDR3. This chain uses TRBV19 with TRBJ1-5; D unclear. Looked up from germline, CDR1 is LNHDA and CDR2 is SQIVND (reference sequence). V dropped 1 base and J dropped 7 bases, with 5 bases sitting between them. There are 12 residues in the CDR3. CDR3 sequence: CASSIGRQPQHF. DNA for the CDR3: TGTGCCAGTAGTATAGGACGGCAGCCCCAGCATTTT.

The chain joins TRBV24-1 to TRBJ2-3; unclear D gene. Trimming left V 5 bases short and J 2 bases short, with 10 bases between. This CDR3 region has 14 residues. Germline values: CDR1 KGHDR, CDR2 SFDVKD. The CDR3 DNA reads TGTGCCACCAGTGGAGGTAGATACACAGATACGCAGTATTTT. Amino acid sequence: CATSGGRYTDTQYF.

The CDR3 DNA reads as TGTGCCAGCAGCCCCGGGACAAGTAATTCACCCCTCCACTTT. This gives the protein CASSPGTSNSPLHF. The chain joins TRBV3-1 (or the pseudogene TRBV3-2) to TRBJ1-6; tentative D call: TRBD1 (6 bases). The CDR3 runs 14 residues. Trimming took 4 bases from V and 6 from J, leaving 10 bases between them. Looked up from germline, CDR1 is LGHDT and CDR2 is YNNKEL (reference sequence).

The J gene is TRBJ1-2, the V gene TRBV5-1; D ambiguous. V dropped 0 bases and J dropped 1 base, with 19 bases sitting between them. The CDR3 contains 18 residues. Germline CDR1 is SGHRS and CDR2 is YFSETQ. CDR3 in amino acids: CASSLAGSGSPFNYGYTF. Here the CDR3 DNA reads TGCGCCAGCAGCTTGGCCGGGTCGGGTAGTCCTTTTAACTATGGCTACACCTTC. Full variable domain (rest looked up from reference TRBV5-1 and TRBJ1-2): KAGVTQTPRYLIKTRGQQVTLSCSPISGHRSVSWYQQTPGQGLQFLFEYFSETQRNKGNFPGRFSGRQFSNSRSEMNVSTLELGDSALYLCASSLAGSGSPFNYGYTFGSGTRLTVV.